This is a list of T cell receptor beta chains from one sample in a study of cytomegalovirus exposure and HLA in healthy donors. TCRdb's copy holds only in-frame clones and misses some; the assay was immunoSEQ multiplex PCR. The data contain more than 55,000 clones, 89% of them singletons. The sample taken for sequencing was PBMCs. The receptors derive from a young woman in good health and CMV-seronegative. Both conserved end residues are part of each CDR3. D genes are given only for firm matches. Size is stated for part of the rows, as once, few or many counts, or as a class when the clone is expanded.

D: -; size: once; length: 13; V: TRBV6-5; J: TRBJ1-4; DNA: TGTGCCAGCAGGGACGGGGGGGGTGAAAAACTGTTTTTT; CDR3: CASRDGGGEKLFF
D: -; size: -; length: 14; V: TRBV11-2; J: TRBJ1-6; DNA: TGTGCCAGCAGCCCAGGGCGCTTTGATTCACCCCTCCACTTT; CDR3: CASSPGRFDSPLHF
D: -; size: -; length: 16; V: TRBV7-2; J: TRBJ2-3; DNA: TGTGCCAGCAGCCCAGACAGGTCCAGCTTCACAGATACGCAGTATTTT; CDR3: CASSPDRSSFTDTQYF
D: TRBD2; size: -; length: 14; V: TRBV11-2; J: TRBJ2-1; DNA: TGTGCCAGCAGCTTGACTAGCGGGATGGATGAGCAGTTCTTC; CDR3: CASSLTSGMDEQFF
D: TRBD1; size: -; length: 13; V: TRBV30; J: TRBJ1-5; DNA: TGTGCCTGGGCCACAGGGGCGGGCCAGCCCCAGCATTTT; CDR3: CAWATGAGQPQHF
D: TRBD2; size: -; length: 18; V: TRBV7-2; J: TRBJ2-3; DNA: TGTGCCAGCAGCTTAGGCTTCGGGACTAGCGGGAGAACAGATACGCAGTATTTT; CDR3: CASSLGFGTSGRTDTQYF
D: TRBD1; size: -; length: 16; V: TRBV5-1; J: TRBJ1-2; DNA: TGCGCCAGCAGCGGGGGGACAGGGGGTTTCAACTATGGCTACACCTTC; CDR3: CASSGGTGGFNYGYTF
D: TRBD1; size: -; length: 13; V: TRBV6-1; J: TRBJ2-1; DNA: TGTGCCAGCAGTGCAGAGGGGGCCAATGAGCAGTTCTTC; CDR3: CASSAEGANEQFF
D: -; size: -; length: 13; V: TRBV2; J: TRBJ2-7; DNA: TGTGCCAGCAGTGTACAGGCCTCCTACGAGCAGTACTTC; CDR3: CASSVQASYEQYF
D: -; size: -; length: 19; V: TRBV19; J: TRBJ1-5; DNA: TGTGCCAGTAGTATCCGTAGGGCCACAGGTGCCGCTAGCAATCAGCCCCAGCATTTT; CDR3: CASSIRRATGAASNQPQHF
D: TRBD1; size: once; length: 14; V: TRBV27; J: TRBJ2-1; DNA: TGTGCCAGCAGCTACAAGGACAGGGGAAATGAGCAGTTCTTC; CDR3: CASSYKDRGNEQFF
D: -; size: -; length: 12; V: TRBV28; J: TRBJ1-5; DNA: TGTGCCAGCAGTTTCGAACTGCGAAACCAGCATTTT; CDR3: CASSFELRNQHF
D: -; size: -; length: 15; V: TRBV9; J: TRBJ2-2; DNA: TGTGCCAGCAGCGCAGATGGGCTAGCCACCGGGGAGCTGTTTTTT; CDR3: CASSADGLATGELFF
D: TRBD1; size: -; length: 15; V: TRBV25-1; J: TRBJ1-4; DNA: TGTGCCAGCAGCGCCTCTGACAGGGCAGACGAAAAACTGTTTTTT; CDR3: CASSASDRADEKLFF
D: TRBD1; size: -; length: 16; V: TRBV7-9; J: TRBJ1-5; DNA: TGTGCCAGCAGCTCAGGGGATAGGGACAGATATCAGCCCCAGCATTTT; CDR3: CASSSGDRDRYQPQHF
D: TRBD1; size: -; length: 16; V: TRBV5-8; J: TRBJ2-5; DNA: TGTGCCAGCAGCTTGGACGGGACAGGGGGTCAAGAGACCCAGTACTTC; CDR3: CASSLDGTGGQETQYF
D: TRBD1; size: few; length: 16; V: TRBV11-2; J: TRBJ1-2; DNA: TGTGCCAGCAGCTCGGGGGACAGCGCGTATAACTATGGCTACACCTTC; CDR3: CASSSGDSAYNYGYTF
D: -; size: once; length: 13; V: TRBV7-9; J: TRBJ1-1; DNA: TGTGCCAGCAGCCCTACCGGGGGTACTGAAGCTTTCTTT; CDR3: CASSPTGGTEAFF
D: TRBD1; size: -; length: 13; V: TRBV5-1; J: TRBJ2-7; DNA: TGCGCCAGCAGCTCAGGACAGGGTTACGAGCAGTACTTC; CDR3: CASSSGQGYEQYF
D: -; size: -; length: 16; V: TRBV4-3; J: TRBJ2-2; DNA: TGCGCCAGCAGCCAAGATAGGACAGCGAACACCGGGGAGCTGTTTTTT; CDR3: CASSQDRTANTGELFF
D: -; size: -; length: 15; V: TRBV29-1; J: TRBJ2-7; DNA: TGCAGCGTTCCACCCCACAGGGAAGGGGACTACGAGCAGTACTTC; CDR3: CSVPPHREGDYEQYF
D: -; size: -; length: 16; V: TRBV18; J: TRBJ2-7; DNA: TGTGCCAGCTCACCATATTCCGCGGCAAACTCCTACGAGCAGTACTTC; CDR3: CASSPYSAANSYEQYF
D: TRBD1; size: -; length: 15; V: TRBV28; J: TRBJ1-1; DNA: TGTGCCAGCAGTCACGGGACAGGGTTGAACACTGAAGCTTTCTTT; CDR3: CASSHGTGLNTEAFF
D: TRBD1; size: -; length: 15; V: TRBV6-5; J: TRBJ2-2; DNA: TGTGCCAGCAGTTACTCCGGGACAGGTACCGGGGAGCTGTTTTTT; CDR3: CASSYSGTGTGELFF
D: -; size: -; length: 12; V: TRBV21-1; J: TRBJ2-1; DNA: TGTGCCAGCAGCAAAGATCAGAATGAGCAGTTCTTC; CDR3: CASSKDQNEQFF
D: -; size: -; length: 17; V: TRBV10-3; J: TRBJ2-2; DNA: TGTGCCATCAGTGATTCCGGCCGTGCAGGGAATACCGGGGAGCTGTTTTTT; CDR3: CAISDSGRAGNTGELFF